This T cell receptor beta chain was profiled in a study of T-cell memory formation after mild COVID-19. Notes on the study in general: The second-wave clones peaking on day 37 were not confirmed as SARS-CoV-2-specific. CD4+ clones that contracted lay mainly in CM and EM; CD8+ ones lay in EMRA. While clones contracting from day 15 to 85 were balanced between CD4 and CD8, later expanders leaned CD4+. The study detected some responding clones in pre-infection memory, suggesting cross-reactive memory joined.

This clonotype was recorded a few times. Its antigen is not known. Germline V CDR1 and CDR2: SEHNR, FQNEAQ (reference sequence). CDR3 length equals 18 residues. The V gene lost 0 bases and the J gene lost 2 bases, with 14 bases spanning the gap. TCRdb re-called the 5' RACE reads through MiXCR, storing one row per CDR3 protein. The repertoire holds a few hundred thousand distinct CDR3 sequences, with 25% to 30% as singletons. This TCR was sampled from an adult woman who had mild COVID-19 (a few samples of this study predate the infection). Cell type and time point are not known. The genes are TRBV7-9 and TRBJ2-6; possible D gene TRBD1, 6 bases. The sequenced sample was PBMCs or a T cell subset sorted from them (not recorded which). CDR3 sequence (DNA): TGTGCCAGCAGCTTAGCTAGCAACAGGGATACTGGGGCCAACGTCCTGACTTTC. Encoded protein: CASSLASNRDTGANVLTF.